This TCR beta chain was documented in a study of CD8 T cells in Susac syndrome. General study findings and limits: The number of individuals included in the study's TCR sequencing and HLA analysis was acknowledged as relatively small.

CD8+ and CD4+ T cells circulating in blood were sequenced for TCR beta. The CD8+ and CD4+ T cells were isolated magnetically using a negative isolation approach, whereas the TEMRA cells were enriched by FACS. An amount of RNA that ranged from roughly 0.5 to 1 ug was reverse transcribed with random hexamers. Coverage of TCR beta CDR3 amplification by immunoSEQ multiplex PCR extended to 54 Vbeta and 13 Jbeta. TCRdb redid the calling of the immunoSEQ multiplex PCR reads with MiXCR, one entry per CDR3 protein. The table shows about 200,000 distinct CDR3 sequences, with roughly 96% occurring only once. The CDR3 covers 15 residues. V gave up 3 bases and J gave up 2 bases, with 13 bases separating them. A remark on this clonotype: What it recognizes is unknown.

This receptor was identified in a human donor with multiple sclerosis. The chain combines TRBV12-3 or TRBV12-4 with TRBJ1-2; perhaps TRBD1 as D (5 bases). The sample comprised CD4+ T cells from PBMCs. The CDR3: CASSFEGWGNYGYTF. DNA for the CDR3: TGTGCCAGCAGTTTTGAAGGATGGGGCAACTATGGCTACACCTTC.